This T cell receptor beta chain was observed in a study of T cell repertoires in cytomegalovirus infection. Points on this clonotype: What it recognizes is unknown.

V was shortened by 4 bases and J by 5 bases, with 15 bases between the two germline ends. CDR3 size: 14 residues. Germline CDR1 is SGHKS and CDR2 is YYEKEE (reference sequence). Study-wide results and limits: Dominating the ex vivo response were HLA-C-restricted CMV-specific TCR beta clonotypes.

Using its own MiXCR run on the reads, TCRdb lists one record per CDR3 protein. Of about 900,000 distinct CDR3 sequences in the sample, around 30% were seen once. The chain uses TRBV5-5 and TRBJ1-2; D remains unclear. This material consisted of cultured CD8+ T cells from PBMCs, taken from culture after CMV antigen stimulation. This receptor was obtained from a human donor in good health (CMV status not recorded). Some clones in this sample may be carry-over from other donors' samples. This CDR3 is CASSDGPGGYGYTF. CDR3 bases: TGTGCCAGCAGCGACGGACCGGGAGGATATGGCTACACCTTC. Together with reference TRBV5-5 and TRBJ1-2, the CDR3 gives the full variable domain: DAGVTQSPTHLIKTRGQQVTLRCSPISGHKSVSWYQQVLGQGPQFIFQYYEKEERGRGNFPDRFSARQFPNYSSELNVNALLLGDSALYLCASSDGPGGYGYTFGSGTRLTVV.